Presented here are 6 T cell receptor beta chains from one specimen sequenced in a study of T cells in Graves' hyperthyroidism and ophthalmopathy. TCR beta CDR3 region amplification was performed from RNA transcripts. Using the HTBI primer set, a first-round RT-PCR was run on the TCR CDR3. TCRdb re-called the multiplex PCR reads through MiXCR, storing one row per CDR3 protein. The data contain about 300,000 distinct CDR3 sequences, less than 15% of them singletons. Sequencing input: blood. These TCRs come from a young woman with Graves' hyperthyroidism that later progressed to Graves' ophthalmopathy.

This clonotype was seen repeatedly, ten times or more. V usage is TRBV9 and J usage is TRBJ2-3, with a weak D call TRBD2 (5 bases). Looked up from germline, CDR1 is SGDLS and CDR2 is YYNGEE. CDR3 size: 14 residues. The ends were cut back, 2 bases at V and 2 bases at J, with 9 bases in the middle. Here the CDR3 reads CASSVSGATDTQYF. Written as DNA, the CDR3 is TGTGCCAGCAGCGTGAGCGGAGCCACAGATACGCAGTATTTT. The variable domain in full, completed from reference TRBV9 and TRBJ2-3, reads DSGVTQTPKHLITATGQRVTLRCSPRSGDLSVYWYQQSLDQGLQFLIQYYNGEERAKGNILERFSAQQFPDLHSELNLSSLELGDSALYFCASSVSGATDTQYFGPGTRLTVL.

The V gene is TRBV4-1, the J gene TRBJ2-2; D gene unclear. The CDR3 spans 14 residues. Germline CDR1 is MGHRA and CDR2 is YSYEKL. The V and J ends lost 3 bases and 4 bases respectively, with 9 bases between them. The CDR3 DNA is TGCGCCAGCAGCCATACTCTAAGCACCGGGGAGCTGTTTTTT. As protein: CASSHTLSTGELFF.

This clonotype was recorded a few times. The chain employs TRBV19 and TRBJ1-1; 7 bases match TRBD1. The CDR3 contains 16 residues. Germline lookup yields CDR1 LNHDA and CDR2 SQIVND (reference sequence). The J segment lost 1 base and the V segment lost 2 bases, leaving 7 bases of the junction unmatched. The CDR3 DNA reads TGTGCCAGTAGTATATTAAGGGGACAGAAGAACACTGAAGCTTTCTTT. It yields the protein CASSILRGQKNTEAFF.

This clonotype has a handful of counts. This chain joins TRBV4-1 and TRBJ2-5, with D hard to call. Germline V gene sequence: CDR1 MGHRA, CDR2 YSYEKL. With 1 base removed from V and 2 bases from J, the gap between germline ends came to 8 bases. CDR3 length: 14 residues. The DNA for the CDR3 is TGCGCCAGCAGCCAAGTGTCGAAGCAAGAGACCCAGTACTTC. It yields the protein CASSQVSKQETQYF.

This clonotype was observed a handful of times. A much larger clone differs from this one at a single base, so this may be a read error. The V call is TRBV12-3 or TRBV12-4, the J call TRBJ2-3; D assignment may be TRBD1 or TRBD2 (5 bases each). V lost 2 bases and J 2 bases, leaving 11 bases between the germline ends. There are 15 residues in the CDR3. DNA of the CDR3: TGTGCCAGCAGTTTAAGCCGGGGCATCACAGATACGCAGTATTTT. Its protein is CASSLSRGITDTQYF.

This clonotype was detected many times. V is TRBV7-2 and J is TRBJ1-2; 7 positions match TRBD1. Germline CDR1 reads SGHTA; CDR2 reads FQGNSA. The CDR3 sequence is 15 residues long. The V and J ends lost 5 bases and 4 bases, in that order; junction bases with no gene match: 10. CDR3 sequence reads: CASSPTRTGGYGYTF. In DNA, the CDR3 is TGTGCCAGCAGCCCCACCCGGACAGGCGGCTATGGCTACACCTTC. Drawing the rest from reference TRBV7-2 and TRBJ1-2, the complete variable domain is GAGVSQSPSNKVTEKGKDVELRCDPISGHTALYWYRQSLGQGLEFLIYFQGNSAPDKSGLPSDRFSAERTGGSVSTLTIQRTQQEDSAVYLCASSPTRTGGYGYTFGSGTRLTVV.